This entry concerns a single TCR beta chain. The antigen is not known. The PCR contained 60 Vbeta and 13 Jbeta primers. Clones were read by immunoSEQ multiplex PCR, and TCRdb kept only the in-frame ones, dropping some. The data hold fewer than 200,000 clones, with 80% to 85% observed a single time. These data come from a study of cytomegalovirus exposure and HLA in healthy donors. Notes on the study in general: In a later analysis, at a false discovery rate of 0.05, approximately 16,000 TCR beta sequences were associated with HLA alleles. The authors later found most CMV-associated TCR beta chains appeared HLA-restricted. A later analysis by the authors found several of the most significant clusters apparently linked to common viral pathogens.

The sequencing input was PBMCs. This clonotype was obtained from a woman in her twenties or thirties in good health and CMV-seronegative.

CDR3 sequence reads: CASSVVAGGPGETQYF. The CDR3 DNA sequence: TGTGCCAGCAGCGTAGTGGCGGGAGGGCCCGGAGAGACCCAGTACTTC. The chain couples TRBV9 to TRBJ2-5; 9 bases agree with TRBD2. The length of the CDR3 is 16 residues. CDR1 and CDR2 from the germline V gene are SGDLS and YYNGEE. The V and J ends lost 0 bases and 4 bases, in that order; junction bases with no gene match: 7.